Listed here are 28 T cell receptor beta chains from one sample, sequenced in a study of T cells in Graves' hyperthyroidism and ophthalmopathy. There were TCR beta CDR3 regions amplified from RNA transcripts. HTBI primers drove first-round RT-PCR of the TCR CDR3. TCRdb processed the multiplex PCR reads anew with MiXCR; each CDR3 protein has one entry. The sample shows roughly 380,000 distinct CDR3 sequences, 19% of them seen only once. The sequenced material came from blood. The receptors shown here come from a woman between 18 and 29 years old with Graves' hyperthyroidism.

This clonotype was seen ten or more times. One end of the junction is discordant with germline, which a read error may explain. The J gene is TRBJ2-5, the V gene TRBV7-2; TRBD1 or TRBD2 may be the D gene (5 bases each). Germline lookup yields CDR1 SGHTA and CDR2 FQGNSA. This CDR3 comprises 13 residues. DNA for the CDR3: TGTGCCAGCAGCCGGGACGACCAAGAGACCAAGTACTTC. It is translated as CASSRDDQETKYF. The entire variable domain, with the rest obtained from reference TRBV7-2 and TRBJ2-5, is as follows: GAGVSQSPSNKVTEKGKDVELRCDPISGHTALYWYRQSLGQGLEFLIYFQGNSAPDKSGLPSDRFSAERTGGSVSTLTIQRTQQEDSAVYLCASSRDDQETKYFGPGTRLLVL.

This clonotype showed up just a few times. The genes are TRBV5-1 and TRBJ2-7; no firm D call. V lost 1 base and J lost 6, with 14 bases in between. Germline V lookup: CDR1 SGHRS, CDR2 YFSETQ. The CDR3 has 14 residues. DNA for the CDR3: TGCGCCAGCAGCTTGCTTGGTGAAAGAGGCGAGCAGTACTTC. Protein product: CASSLLGERGEQYF.

The table lists this clonotype with many counts. The DNA for the CDR3 is TGTGCCAGCAGTTTCTGGGCGGACCAAGAGACCCAGTACTTC. Translation: CASSFWADQETQYF. The rearrangement joins TRBV12-3 or TRBV12-4 to TRBJ2-5, with unresolved D. Trimming pared 3 bases from V and 0 bases from J, leaving 8 bases between. The CDR3 runs 14 residues.

The sample holds a few counts of this clonotype. One end of the junction does not line up with germline, which may come from a read error. The chain carries TRBV11-1 and TRBJ2-4; 7 positions agree with TRBD1. The CDR3 length is 15 residues. Germline assignment: CDR1 SGHAT and CDR2 FQDESV (reference sequence). The DNA of the CDR3 is TGTGCCAGCAGCTTGGCCGGGAACAGGGGTGACATTAAGTACTTC. Amino acid sequence: CASSLAGNRGDIKYF.

In this sample, this clonotype turned up many times. The rearrangement joins TRBV10-3 to TRBJ1-3; no definite D call. The germline V gene encodes CDR1 ENHRY and CDR2 SYGVKD. Deletions cut 7 bases from V and 0 bases from J, with 7 bases between. The CDR3 sequence is 13 residues long. CDR3: CAINAGSGNTIYF. As DNA, the CDR3 is TGTGCCATCAACGCGGGCTCTGGAAACACCATATATTTT.

This clonotype was found many times. CDR3 loop: CASSLGGRQPQHF. The CDR3 nucleotides read TGTGCCAGCAGTTTAGGTGGCCGGCAGCCCCAGCATTTT. V gene TRBV12-3 or TRBV12-4 combines with J gene TRBJ1-5; D is uncertain. V gave up 1 base and J gave up 7 bases, with 8 bases separating them. The length of the CDR3 is 13 residues.

Details on this clonotype: At one end the junction does not follow the germline gene, possibly because of a read error. The gene calls are TRBV5-1 and TRBJ1-5, with D perhaps matching TRBD1 (6 bases). The CDR3 extends over 14 amino acids. The V gene's germline CDR1 is SGHRS and CDR2 YFSETQ. CDR3 residues: CASSLEPGALPRHF. The CDR3 bases are TGCGCCAGCAGCTTGGAACCAGGGGCCCTGCCCCGGCATTTT. Using reference TRBV5-1 and TRBJ1-5 for the parts outside the CDR3, the full variable domain is KAGVTQTPRYLIKTRGQQVTLSCSPISGHRSVSWYQQTPGQGLQFLFEYFSETQRNKGNFPGRFSGRQFSNSRSEMNVSTLELGDSALYLCASSLEPGALPRHFGDGTRLSIL.

The chain couples TRBV3-1 to TRBJ2-7; TRBD1 or TRBD2 may be the D gene (5 bases each). This CDR3 is 11 amino acids long. Trimming pared 4 bases from V and 6 bases from J, leaving 7 bases between. The V gene's germline CDR1 is LGHDT and CDR2 YNNKEL (reference sequence). CDR3 DNA sequence: TGTGCCAGCAGCCCAGGGACCGAGCAGTACTTC. Protein: CASSPGTEQYF.

The chain has TRBV12-3 or TRBV12-4 and TRBJ1-2, with no clear D. This CDR3 has 14 residues. V dropped 6 bases and J dropped 6 bases, with 17 bases sitting between them. CDR3 nucleotide sequence: TGTGCCAGCAGCCCCGGTTGGGAGGATAATGGCTACACCTTC. As protein: CASSPGWEDNGYTF.

Concerning this clonotype itself: At one of its ends the junction is not consistent with the germline gene, which may arise from a read error. This chain joins TRBV5-1 and TRBJ1-1, with TRBD1 matching over 7 bases. The CDR3 length is 15 residues. From germline, CDR1 is SGHRS and CDR2 YFSETQ. This CDR3 reads CASSLGPKGGTEALF. The CDR3 bases are TGCGCCAGCAGCTTGGGACCTAAAGGGGGCACTGAAGCTCTCTTT.

At least ten counts were recorded for this clonotype. The chain couples TRBV20-1 to TRBJ2-4; 11 bases align to TRBD2. The CDR3 spans 16 residues. The V gene end was trimmed by 3 bases and the J gene end by 5 bases; junction bases not matched to a gene: 9. Germline CDR1 is DFQATT and CDR2 is SNEGSKA (reference sequence). CDR3 DNA: TGCAGTGCTAGTTGGCTAGCGGGGGGATTAGAAAACATTCAGTACTTC. As protein: CSASWLAGGLENIQYF.

This CDR3 reads CASSQDLAGETGELFF. CDR3 in DNA: TGCGCCAGCAGCCAAGATCTAGCGGGAGAGACCGGGGAGCTGTTTTTT. The chain joins TRBV4-3 to TRBJ2-2; 10 positions agree with TRBD2. J lost 5 bases, V lost 0 bases, and 3 bases had no gene match. The CDR3 spans 16 residues. Germline CDR1 reads LGHNA; CDR2 reads YSLEER.

This clonotype appeared many times. The V gene is TRBV24-1, the J gene TRBJ2-7, with a weak D call TRBD2 (6 bases). V dropped 3 bases and J dropped 2 bases, with 10 bases sitting between them. This CDR3 is built from 14 residues. Germline V lookup: CDR1 KGHDR, CDR2 SFDVKD. This chain's CDR3 is CATSDGGLTYEQYF. CDR3 DNA: TGTGCCACCAGTGATGGAGGGTTAACCTACGAGCAGTACTTC.

The genes are TRBV6-2 or TRBV6-3 and TRBJ1-1; the D gene is possibly TRBD1 (6 bases). Trimming pared 5 bases from V and 5 bases from J, leaving 12 bases between. This CDR3 has 13 amino acids. The germline V gene has CDR1 MNHEY and CDR2 SVGEGT. CDR3 loop: CASSRGMWTEAFF. CDR3 in DNA: TGTGCCAGCAGTAGGGGGATGTGGACTGAAGCTTTCTTT.

This clonotype was found many times. V gene TRBV6-1 combines with J gene TRBJ1-3, with D hard to call. This CDR3 spans 14 amino acids. Germline V gives CDR1 MNHNS, CDR2 SASEGT. Trimming cost V 2 bases and J 0 bases, with 5 bases left between them. The CDR3 is CASSELVSGNTIYF. For the CDR3, the DNA is TGTGCCAGCAGTGAATTGGTCTCTGGAAACACCATATATTTT.

Details on this clonotype: Since a much larger clone is just one base distant, this may be a read error. This chain links TRBV20-1 with TRBJ2-7; D remains unclear. There are 13 residues in the CDR3. Germline values: CDR1 DFQATT, CDR2 SNEGSKA (reference sequence). V gave up 3 bases and J gave up 3 bases, with 12 bases separating them. The CDR3 sequence: CSARAPTHYEQYF. The CDR3 coding sequence is TGCAGTGCTAGGGCCCCGACCCACTACGAGCAGTACTTC.

This clonotype was seen only a few times. CDR3 loop: CSARAGEAVKVETQYF. The CDR3 DNA reads as TGCAGTGCTAGAGCCGGGGAGGCAGTCAAAGTAGAGACCCAGTACTTC. The gene calls are TRBV20-1 and TRBJ2-5, with D tentatively TRBD2 (6 bases). Germline V gene data show CDR1 as DFQATT and CDR2 as SNEGSKA (reference sequence). The CDR3 loop spans 16 amino acids. V gave up 1 base and J gave up 4 bases, with 19 bases separating them.

The CDR3 sequence: CASSESIFGRSPEAFF. DNA of the CDR3: TGTGCCAGCAGTGAAAGTATCTTTGGGAGGTCCCCTGAAGCTTTCTTT. The chain links TRBV6-1 to TRBJ1-1; D gene ambiguous. Germline loops: CDR1 MNHNS, CDR2 SASEGT. The CDR3 has 16 residues. Trimming took 2 bases from V and 6 from J, leaving 19 bases between them.

This clonotype occurred many times. J is TRBJ1-5 and V is TRBV4-1; the match to TRBD1 covers 8 bases. Germline V gene lookup returns CDR1 MGHRA and CDR2 YSYEKL. The trim removed 4 bases at V and 2 bases at J, leaving 13 bases unmatched. The CDR3 is 18 residues long. The DNA for the CDR3 is TGCGCCAGCAGCCCCTACCCCTCCGGGACAGGAGGCAATCAGCCCCAGCATTTT. Residues: CASSPYPSGTGGNQPQHF.

This clonotype was counted many times. This sequence joins TRBV6-5 and TRBJ1-2; the D gene is possibly TRBD1 (5 bases). The ends were cut back, 6 bases at V and 3 bases at J, with 23 bases in the middle. This CDR3 is built from 17 residues. Germline loops: CDR1 MNHEY, CDR2 SVGAGI. The CDR3 spells CASRHPGHGDPDYGYTF. The CDR3, as DNA: TGTGCCAGCAGACACCCCGGACATGGGGACCCAGACTATGGCTACACCTTC.

The chain has TRBV6-2 or TRBV6-3 and TRBJ1-5, with a possible D match to TRBD1 (6 bases). V shed 8 bases and J shed 1 base, with 15 bases lying between them. The CDR3 length is 15 residues. CDR1 and CDR2 (germline): MNHEY, SVGEGT. The CDR3, as DNA: TGTGCCAGCTCTTACAGGGCGGAAAGCAATCAGCCCCAGCATTTT. It is translated as CASSYRAESNQPQHF.

The genes are TRBV13 and TRBJ2-2, with unresolved D. Trimming removed 2 bases from V and 5 bases from J, with 12 bases in between. Per germline, CDR1 PRHDT and CDR2 FYEKMQ (reference sequence). This CDR3 comprises 15 residues. CDR3: CASSLWVQDTGELFF. As DNA, the CDR3 is TGTGCCAGCAGCTTATGGGTCCAGGATACCGGGGAGCTGTTTTTT.

This clonotype was observed at least ten times. The chain has TRBV28 and TRBJ2-5; TRBD2 matches 9 bases. CDR1 is MDHEN and CDR2 is SYDVKM in the germline V gene. J was trimmed by 4 bases and V by 4 bases; bases with no gene match: 13. The CDR3 runs to 17 residues. The CDR3 DNA sequence: TGTGCCAGCAGTTCGGATTTGGTAGCGGGGGCCTTAGAGACCCAGTACTTC. This gives the protein CASSSDLVAGALETQYF.

This clonotype was found many times. The chain carries TRBV9 and TRBJ1-1; no firm D call. The CDR3 length is 13 residues. Germline CDR1 reads SGDLS; CDR2 reads YYNGEE. The V end lost 0 bases, the J end lost 3 bases, and 6 bases lay between the germline ends. The CDR3 bases are TGTGCCAGCAGCGTAGTACCCTACACTGAAGCTTTCTTT. It specifies CASSVVPYTEAFF.

The genes are TRBV7-2 and TRBJ2-7; TRBD1 matches 7 bases. J gave up 0 bases and V 5 bases, and 7 bases lay outside the gene matches. The CDR3 runs to 15 residues. Germline loops: CDR1 SGHTA, CDR2 FQGNSA. CDR3 sequence (DNA): TGTGCCAGCAGCCAACAGGGGCCAATCTCCTACGAGCAGTACTTC. It yields the protein CASSQQGPISYEQYF. Supplemented by reference TRBV7-2 and TRBJ2-7, the full variable domain reads GAGVSQSPSNKVTEKGKDVELRCDPISGHTALYWYRQSLGQGLEFLIYFQGNSAPDKSGLPSDRFSAERTGGSVSTLTIQRTQQEDSAVYLCASSQQGPISYEQYFGPGTRLTVT.

This chain links TRBV27 with TRBJ1-2; perhaps TRBD1 as D (6 bases). This CDR3 comprises 14 residues. Germline V gives CDR1 MNHEY, CDR2 SMNVEV (reference sequence). Deletions cut 5 bases from V and 0 bases from J, with 10 bases between. The CDR3 DNA is TGTGCCAGCAGTGACAGGCAGACTAACTATGGCTACACCTTC. Protein: CASSDRQTNYGYTF.

V gene TRBV20-1 combines with J gene TRBJ2-7, with D perhaps TRBD2 (5 bases). The germline gives CDR1 DFQATT, CDR2 SNEGSKA (reference sequence). V dropped 0 bases and J dropped 4 bases, with 16 bases sitting between them. CDR3 length: 15 residues. The CDR3, as DNA: TGCAGTGCTAGAGAGCCCCCGGGTGGGAGTTACGAGCAGTACTTC. This codes for CSAREPPGGSYEQYF.

V usage is TRBV15 and J usage is TRBJ1-2; D gene uncertain. Germline V gives CDR1 LNHNV, CDR2 YYDKDF (reference sequence). V was pared by 0 bases and J by 6 bases, with 20 bases between. The CDR3 has 17 amino acids. The CDR3 DNA reads TGTGCCACCAGCAGAGATATCCAGGCATGGGGTCTCGATGGCTACACCTTC. Translation gives CATSRDIQAWGLDGYTF.